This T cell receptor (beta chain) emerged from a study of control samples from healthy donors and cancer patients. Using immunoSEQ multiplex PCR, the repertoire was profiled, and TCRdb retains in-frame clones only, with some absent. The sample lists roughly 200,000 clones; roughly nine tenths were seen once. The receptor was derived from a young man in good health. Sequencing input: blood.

The CDR3 reads CASSQAGGPERYQPQHF. CDR3 sequence (DNA): TGCGCCAGCAGCCAAGCAGGAGGACCGGAGAGATATCAGCCCCAGCATTTT. The chain combines TRBV4-1 with TRBJ1-5; D is unresolved. This CDR3 has 17 residues. In germline, CDR1 is MGHRA, CDR2 YSYEKL. Trimming shortened V by 1 base and J by 5 bases, and 18 bases separated the two germline ends.